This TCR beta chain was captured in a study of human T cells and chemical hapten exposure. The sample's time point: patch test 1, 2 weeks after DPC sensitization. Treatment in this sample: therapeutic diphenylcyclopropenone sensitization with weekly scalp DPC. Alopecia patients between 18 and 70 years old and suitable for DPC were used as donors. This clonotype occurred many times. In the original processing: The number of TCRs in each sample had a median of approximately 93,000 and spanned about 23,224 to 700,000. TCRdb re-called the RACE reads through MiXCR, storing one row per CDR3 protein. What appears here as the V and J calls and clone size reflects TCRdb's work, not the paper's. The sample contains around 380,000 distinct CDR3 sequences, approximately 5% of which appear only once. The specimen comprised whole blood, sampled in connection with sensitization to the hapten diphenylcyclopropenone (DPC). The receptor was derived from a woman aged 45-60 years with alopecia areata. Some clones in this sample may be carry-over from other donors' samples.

The CDR3 spells CASSFHLGDEQFF. CDR3 nucleotide sequence: TGCGCCAGCAGCTTCCACCTAGGAGATGAGCAGTTCTTC. This rearrangement joins TRBV5-1 to TRBJ2-1; D is uncertain. V dropped 2 bases and J dropped 8 bases, with 11 bases sitting between them. CDR3 length: 13 amino acids. CDR1 and CDR2 from the germline V gene are SGHRS and YFSETQ. Combining the CDR3 with reference TRBV5-1 and TRBJ2-1 gives the whole variable domain KAGVTQTPRYLIKTRGQQVTLSCSPISGHRSVSWYQQTPGQGLQFLFEYFSETQRNKGNFPGRFSGRQFSNSRSEMNVSTLELGDSALYLCASSFHLGDEQFFGPGTRLTVL.